This TCR beta chain was captured by sequencing in a study of radiotherapy plus CTLA-4 blockade in lung cancer. About the research overall: Roughly 17% of patients responded objectively, and 25% to 40% achieved disease control.

The CDR3 spans 15 residues. CDR1 is LGHNA and CDR2 is YNFKEQ in the germline V gene. With 1 base clipped from V and 8 bases from J, the junction kept 7 bases outside the gene matches. Focal radiation and CTLA-4 blockade (ipilimumab) were tested in chemo-refractory metastatic non-small-cell lung cancer patients. Profiling relied on immunoSEQ multiplex PCR, and the TCRdb table lists in-frame clones only, not all of them. The repertoire has around 44,000 clones, around nine tenths of them found once; the top ten carry about a sixth. The material was peripheral blood, obtained from a patient treated with radiotherapy plus ipilimumab. This sequence was found in a human donor with non-small cell lung cancer that progressed on radiotherapy plus ipilimumab. Some clones in this sample may be carry-over from other donors' samples. This sequence joins TRBV4-2 and TRBJ1-4; TRBD1 matches 7 bases. CDR3 nucleotide sequence: TGTGCCAGCAGCCAAGCAAACAGGGGTGGAGAAAAACTGTTTTTT. As protein: CASSQANRGGEKLFF.